Here is one T cell receptor beta chain with its context. This sample was taken from a study of technical replicates of blood from a few donors. V lost 6 bases to trimming and J lost 7 bases, with 21 bases between them. CDR1 and CDR2 (germline): SNHLY, FYNNEI. The CDR3 runs 15 residues. The table came from immunoSEQ multiplex PCR; TCRdb's copy has only in-frame clones and leaves some out. The table shows roughly 80,000 clones, with 90% to 95% occurring only once. The material sequenced was T cells isolated from PBMCs. This TCR came from a human donor in good health. This chain links TRBV2 with TRBJ1-2; D is unresolved. DNA for the CDR3: TGTGCCAGCAGGGACGGAACTAGTCCCTATCGTGGCTACACCTTC. Its protein product is CASRDGTSPYRGYTF. The variable domain in full, completed from reference TRBV2 and TRBJ1-2, reads EPEVTQTPSHQVTQMGQEVILRCVPISNHLYFYWYRQILGQKVEFLVSFYNNEISEKSEIFDDQFSVERPDGSNFTLKIRSTKLEDSAMYFCASRDGTSPYRGYTFGSGTRLTVV.